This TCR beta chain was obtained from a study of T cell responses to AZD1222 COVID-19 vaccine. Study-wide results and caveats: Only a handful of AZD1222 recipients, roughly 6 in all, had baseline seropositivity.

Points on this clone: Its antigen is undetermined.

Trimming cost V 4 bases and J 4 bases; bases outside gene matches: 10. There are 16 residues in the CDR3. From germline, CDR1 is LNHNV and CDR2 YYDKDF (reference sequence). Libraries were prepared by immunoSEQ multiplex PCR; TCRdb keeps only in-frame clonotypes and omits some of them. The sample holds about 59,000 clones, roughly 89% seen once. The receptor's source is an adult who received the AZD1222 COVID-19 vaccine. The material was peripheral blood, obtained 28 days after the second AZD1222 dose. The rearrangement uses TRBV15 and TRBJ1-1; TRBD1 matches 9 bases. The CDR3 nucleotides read TGTGCCACCAGCAAAAAAATACAGGGGGCGATCACTGAAGCTTTCTTT. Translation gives CATSKKIQGAITEAFF. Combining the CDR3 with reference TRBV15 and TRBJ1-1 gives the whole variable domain DAMVIQNPRYQVTQFGKPVTLSCSQTLNHNVMYWYQQKSSQAPKLLFHYYDKDFNNEADTPDNFQSRRPNTSFCFLDIRSPGLGDTAMYLCATSKKIQGAITEAFFGQGTRLTVV.